This is a list of T cell receptor beta chains from one sample in a study of PD-L1 blockade in urothelial cancer. Profiled with immunoSEQ multiplex PCR; TCRdb holds only in-frame clones, not every one. The profile covers about 46,000 clones, with about 85% appearing a single time and 1.9% taken by the ten largest. Sample: PBMCs, taken around atezolizumab (anti-PD-L1) treatment. The receptor source for this set is a man aged 50-60 years with urothelial cancer. CDR3s include the opening cysteine and the closing phenylalanine or tryptophan. D genes are given only for firm matches. Size is omitted from some rows. Given values are once, few, many or a class for expanded clones.

once	TRBD1	TRBV18	TRBJ2-7	14	CASSPSTGLYEQYF	TGTGCCAGCTCACCTTCGACAGGGCTCTACGAGCAGTACTTC
NA	TRBD2	TRBV7-6	TRBJ2-7	15	CASSLGSGGPYEQYF	TGTGCCAGCAGCTTAGGTAGCGGGGGACCCTACGAGCAGTACTTC
NA	NA	TRBV12-5	TRBJ2-7	14	CASGTWGDSYEQYF	TGTGCTAGTGGTACCTGGGGCGACTCCTACGAGCAGTACTTC
NA	NA	TRBV14	TRBJ1-2	15	CASSTMGTLRRGYTF	TGTGCCAGCAGCACCATGGGGACATTGAGACGTGGCTACACCTTC
NA	TRBD2	TRBV7-2	TRBJ2-1	15	CASSLELAGYNEQFF	TGTGCCAGCAGCTTAGAACTAGCGGGTTACAATGAGCAGTTCTTC
NA	TRBD1	TRBV23-1	TRBJ1-5	16	CASSQRRDRDNQPQHF	TGCGCCAGCAGTCAACGCCGGGACAGAGACAATCAGCCCCAGCATTTT
once	TRBD1	TRBV28	TRBJ2-3	15	CASSLQGKSTDTQYF	TGTGCCAGCAGTCTACAGGGGAAGAGCACAGATACGCAGTATTTT
NA	NA	TRBV5-1	TRBJ2-7	12	CASSLENIPIYF	TGCGCCAGCAGCTTGGAAAACATACCGATTTACTTC
few	NA	TRBV6-5	TRBJ2-1	15	CASSHRATSYNEQFF	TGTGCCAGCAGCCACAGGGCTACGTCCTACAATGAGCAGTTCTTC
NA	TRBD2	TRBV12-5	TRBJ2-5	16	CASGLTGTSGGETQYF	TGTGCTAGTGGTTTGACCGGGACTAGCGGGGGAGAGACCCAGTACTTC
NA	NA	TRBV6-1	TRBJ2-1	15	CASRGAGVSYNEQFF	TGTGCCAGCAGGGGGGCGGGAGTCTCCTACAATGAGCAGTTCTTC
NA	NA	TRBV7-2	TRBJ1-4	14	CASSPRRTGEKLFF	TGTGCCAGCAGCCCACGCAGAACGGGGGAAAAACTGTTTTTT
NA	TRBD2	TRBV27	TRBJ2-2	16	CASSFGGARLTGELFF	TGTGCCAGCAGCTTCGGGGGGGCTAGACTCACCGGGGAGCTGTTTTTT
NA	NA	TRBV19	TRBJ1-3	15	CATNRARGAGNTIYF	TGTGCCACCAACAGGGCCCGCGGAGCTGGAAACACCATATATTTT
NA	TRBD2	TRBV4-3	TRBJ2-7	15	CASSQLTSSSYEQYF	TGCGCCAGCAGCCAACTGACTAGCAGCTCCTACGAGCAGTACTTC
NA	NA	TRBV7-8	TRBJ2-1	17	CASSLRGKGNSYNEQFF	TGTGCCAGCAGCTTAAGGGGCAAGGGGAACTCCTACAATGAGCAGTTCTTC
NA	NA	TRBV4-1	TRBJ1-1	13	CASSQEGAREAFF	TGCGCCAGCAGCCAAGAAGGGGCCCGTGAAGCTTTCTTT
NA	TRBD2	TRBV18	TRBJ2-1	16	CASSPLAGGLYNEQFF	TGTGCCAGCTCACCCTTAGCGGGGGGGTTGTACAATGAGCAGTTCTTC
NA	TRBD2	TRBV5-1	TRBJ2-1	16	CASSGGLAGGADEQFF	TGCGCCAGCAGCGGGGGACTAGCGGGAGGAGCCGATGAGCAGTTCTTC
NA	NA	TRBV29-1	TRBJ2-1	14	CSVGGGLDLNEQFF	TGCAGCGTTGGGGGGGGGCTAGACCTCAATGAGCAGTTCTTC
NA	TRBD1	TRBV9	TRBJ2-3	17	CASSAPGTGGVTDTQYF	TGTGCCAGCAGCGCTCCCGGGACAGGGGGTGTCACAGATACGCAGTATTTT
NA	NA	TRBV5-1	TRBJ2-1	14	CASSLGQAYNEQFF	TGCGCCAGCAGCTTGGGGCAGGCATACAATGAGCAGTTCTTC
NA	NA	TRBV7-6	TRBJ2-1	15	CASSPEVGAYNEQFF	TGTGCCAGCAGCCCGGAAGTGGGGGCTTACAATGAGCAGTTCTTC
NA	TRBD2	TRBV6-1	TRBJ2-3	15	CASRATSGGTDTQYF	TGTGCCAGCAGGGCAACTAGCGGGGGAACAGATACGCAGTATTTT
NA	NA	TRBV27	TRBJ1-5	13	CASTPRADQPQHF	TGTGCCAGCACCCCGCGGGCAGATCAGCCCCAGCATTTT
NA	NA	TRBV6-5	TRBJ1-1	16	CASSYAFRQGGTEAFF	TGTGCCAGCAGTTACGCTTTTCGGCAGGGAGGCACTGAAGCTTTCTTT
NA	TRBD2	TRBV10-2	TRBJ2-7	14	CASRSGSSFYEQYF	TGCGCCAGCAGAAGCGGGAGTTCCTTCTACGAGCAGTACTTC
NA	NA	TRBV15	TRBJ1-2	15	CATSREGGRSSGYTF	TGTGCCACCAGCAGAGAGGGGGGAAGGTCGTCTGGCTACACCTTC
NA	NA	TRBV6-6	TRBJ1-2	13	CASSYMAPYGYTF	TGTGCCAGCAGTTACATGGCTCCCTATGGCTACACCTTC
NA	NA	TRBV2	TRBJ1-4	16	CASIGGSIATNEKLFF	TGTGCCAGCATAGGGGGATCTATAGCAACTAATGAAAAACTGTTTTTT
NA	TRBD2	TRBV9	TRBJ2-1	14	CASSVGGGRDEQFF	TGTGCCAGCAGCGTGGGCGGGGGTAGGGATGAGCAGTTCTTC
NA	NA	TRBV11-2	TRBJ1-2	13	CASSLNRVGGYTF	TGTGCCAGCAGCTTAAACAGGGTGGGAGGCTACACCTTC
NA	TRBD1	TRBV6-6	TRBJ1-4	14	CASTSGGYNEKLFF	TGTGCCAGCACTTCAGGGGGCTATAATGAAAAACTGTTTTTT
NA	NA	TRBV5-8	TRBJ1-5	18	CASSRPQKHNTFNQPQHF	TGTGCCAGCAGCCGCCCACAGAAGCACAACACCTTCAATCAGCCCCAGCATTTT
NA	TRBD2	TRBV5-4	TRBJ2-5	16	CASSTRAGGQEETQYF	TGTGCCAGCAGTACGAGAGCGGGGGGGCAGGAAGAGACCCAGTACTTC
NA	NA	TRBV4-3	TRBJ2-1	15	CASSQDIRGKNEQFF	TGCGCCAGCAGCCAAGATATCCGGGGTAAAAATGAGCAGTTCTTC
once	TRBD1	TRBV7-9	TRBJ2-1	14	CASSLPRGPNEQFF	TGTGCCAGCAGCTTACCCAGGGGGCCCAATGAGCAGTTCTTC
NA	NA	TRBV18	TRBJ2-7	15	CASSTGPGPRYEQYF	TGTGCCAGCTCAACCGGGCCAGGGCCTAGGTACGAGCAGTACTTC
few	NA	TRBV7-2	TRBJ1-1	15	CASSLMADMNTEAFF	TGTGCCAGCAGCTTAATGGCAGATATGAACACTGAAGCTTTCTTT
NA	NA	TRBV19	TRBJ2-3	14	CASSPPGYTDTQYF	TGTGCCAGTAGCCCGCCAGGATACACAGATACGCAGTATTTT
NA	NA	TRBV7-9	TRBJ2-6	14	CASSLYTGANVLTF	TGTGCCAGCAGCCTATATACTGGGGCCAACGTCCTGACTTTC
NA	NA	TRBV30	TRBJ1-3	12	CAWKKAGNTIYF	TGTGCCTGGAAGAAAGCGGGAAACACCATATATTTT
NA	TRBD1	TRBV2	TRBJ1-5	18	CASSGEDRGYYSNQPQHF	TGTGCCAGCAGTGGGGAGGACAGGGGGTATTATAGCAATCAGCCCCAGCATTTT
NA	NA	TRBV5-1	TRBJ2-1	15	CASSLGSGFYNEQFF	TGCGCCAGCAGCTTGGGTAGCGGCTTCTACAATGAGCAGTTCTTC
NA	TRBD1	TRBV2	TRBJ2-2	14	CASSFRGLTGELFF	TGTGCCAGCAGTTTCAGGGGGCTAACCGGGGAGCTGTTTTTT
NA	NA	TRBV7-9	TRBJ1-2	15	CASSLGNVGGYGYTF	TGTGCCAGCAGCCTAGGAAATGTGGGGGGCTATGGCTACACCTTC
NA	NA	TRBV19	TRBJ2-1	11	CASRHRAEQFF	TGTGCCAGTAGGCACAGGGCCGAGCAGTTCTTC
NA	TRBD2	TRBV5-6	TRBJ2-1	15	CASSPLAGGSNEQFF	TGTGCCAGCAGCCCCCTAGCGGGAGGGAGCAATGAGCAGTTCTTC
NA	TRBD2	TRBV28	TRBJ2-1	15	CASLAGVGVRNEQFF	TGTGCCAGCCTAGCGGGAGTGGGGGTCCGCAATGAGCAGTTCTTC
NA	TRBD2	TRBV13	TRBJ2-7	15	CASSALGGISYEQYF	TGTGCCAGCAGCGCCCTGGGGGGGATCTCCTACGAGCAGTACTTC
NA	TRBD2	TRBV19	TRBJ2-1	20	CASSMGLAGLRAPSYNEQFF	TGTGCCAGTAGTATGGGACTAGCGGGCCTACGGGCACCCTCCTACAATGAGCAGTTCTTC
NA	TRBD1	TRBV6-1	TRBJ2-1	14	CASRITGGGNEQFF	TGTGCCAGCAGAATTACAGGGGGCGGGAATGAGCAGTTCTTC
NA	NA	TRBV7-2	TRBJ2-2	16	CASSLQGTRVTGELFF	TGTGCCAGCAGCTTACAGGGGACACGGGTCACCGGGGAGCTGTTTTTT